The next 15 T cell receptor beta chains were all read from a single sample in a study of Tregs in tolerant kidney transplant recipients (dated by TCRdb to between 2018 and 2021). The time point label on this specimen signifies: 6 months after combined kidney and bone marrow transplant. Related donors were used in the transplants with nonmyeloablative bone marrow transplantation, and mixed chimerism was transient in the human trials. The protocol used for the library was the immunoSEQ multiplex PCR assay. As stored in TCRdb, this immuneACCESS dataset retains in-frame rearrangements with V and J assigned. A fraction of the clones does not appear; measured against another copy, unresolved V genes explain less than half of the discrepancy, and the remainder lacks a known reason. Here the sample has tens of thousands of clones; about 85% occur a single time. The ten biggest clones cover roughly 24% of the sample.

Sequences were derived from CD8+ T cells from blood (PBMCs), sampled 6 months after the transplant. The receptors derive from a human patient who received a combined kidney and bone marrow transplant. After a transplant, not all T cells may be the patient's own; some may come from the graft donor.

This chain joins TRBV7-3 and TRBJ1-1; 7 bases agree with TRBD1. Germline V gene data show CDR1 as SGHTA and CDR2 as FQGTGA. The V and J ends lost 5 bases and 5 bases, in that order; junction bases with no gene match: 5. The CDR3 totals 13 residues. The CDR3, as DNA: TGTGCCAGCAGCCCTGACAGGGTGACTGAAGCTTTCTTT. Protein product: CASSPDRVTEAFF. The variable domain in full, with the rest retrieved from reference TRBV7-3 and TRBJ1-1, is GAGVSQTPSNKVTEKGKYVELRCDPISGHTALYWYRQSLGQGPEFLIYFQGTGAADDSGLPNDRFFAVRPEGSVSTLKIQRTERGDSAVYLCASSPDRVTEAFFGQGTRLTVV.

CDR3 loop: CASSPRGQGQSNEKLFF. CDR3 coding DNA: TGCGCCAGCAGCCCAAGGGGTCAGGGACAGTCTAATGAAAAACTGTTTTTT. This chain links TRBV4-1 with TRBJ1-4; 7 bases are shared with TRBD1. Trimming at V came to 4 bases and at J to 3 bases, leaving 11 bases not matched to a gene. Looked up from germline, CDR1 is MGHRA and CDR2 is YSYEKL. The CDR3 extends over 17 amino acids.

In the case of this clone: One end of the junction is discordant with germline, which a read error may explain. The gene calls are TRBV27 and TRBJ2-1; weak D call: TRBD2 (7 bases). The CDR3 covers 12 residues. Germline V lookup: CDR1 MNHEY, CDR2 SMNVEV (reference sequence). In nucleotides, the CDR3 is TGTGCCGGCAGTTTTGGCGGGGGCCAGCAGTTCTTC. Its translation: CAGSFGGGQQFF.

The J gene is TRBJ1-5, the V gene TRBV4-2; D might be TRBD1 (6 bases). Trimming took 0 bases from V and 0 from J, leaving 9 bases between them. This CDR3 comprises 16 residues. Germline CDR1 is LGHNA and CDR2 is YNFKEQ. CDR3 sequence: CASSQEQGSSNQPQHF. CDR3 nucleotides: TGTGCCAGCAGCCAAGAACAGGGAAGTAGCAATCAGCCCCAGCATTTT.

The chain combines TRBV28 with TRBJ1-1; D remains unclear. The CDR3 length is 11 residues. The germline gives CDR1 MDHEN, CDR2 SYDVKM. Trimming cost V 6 bases and J 5 bases, with 7 bases left between them. The CDR3 spells CASSPGTEAFF. CDR3 DNA sequence: TGTGCCAGCAGCCCGGGGACTGAAGCTTTCTTT.

The chain couples TRBV19 to TRBJ1-6, with TRBD1 matching over 7 bases. Per the germline V gene, CDR1 is LNHDA and CDR2 is SQIVND (reference sequence). This CDR3 region has 15 residues. V lost 1 base to trimming and J lost 7 bases; unmatched junction nucleotides: 4. CDR3 in DNA: TGTGCCAGTAGTATAGCACCAGGGGGGAATTCACCCCTCCACTTT. It yields the protein CASSIAPGGNSPLHF.

V and J are TRBV4-3 and TRBJ2-7, with 8 nucleotides matching TRBD2. Germline trimming cut 0 bases from V and 2 bases from J; bases unmatched to any gene: 3. The germline gives CDR1 LGHNA, CDR2 YSLEER. This CDR3 is built from 15 residues. DNA for the CDR3: TGCGCCAGCAGCCAAGATAGAGCGGGGGCCTACGAGCAGTACTTC. This gives the protein CASSQDRAGAYEQYF.

The chain joins TRBV29-1 to TRBJ1-1; D call uncertain. This CDR3 spans 11 amino acids. CDR1 and CDR2 from the germline V gene are SQVTM and ANQGSEA. Trimming shortened V by 6 bases and J by 7 bases, and 12 bases separated the two germline ends. The CDR3 sequence: CSVDWAGEAFF. The CDR3 coding sequence is TGCAGCGTCGATTGGGCCGGTGAAGCTTTCTTT.

The chain links TRBV4-3 to TRBJ2-1; TRBD2 aligns across 7 bases. The CDR3 totals 15 residues. Germline lookup yields CDR1 LGHNA and CDR2 YSLEER. After removal of 0 bases from V and 3 bases from J, the junction contained 2 bases not matched to a gene. The CDR3 DNA sequence: TGCGCCAGCAGCCAAGAGTGGGAGGGCTACAATGAGCAGTTCTTC. Translated: CASSQEWEGYNEQFF.

V gene TRBV6-1 combines with J gene TRBJ2-1, with 13 bases matching TRBD2. V gave up 6 bases and J gave up 7 bases; unmatched junction bases: 6. CDR1 is MNHNS, CDR2 SASEGT, per germline. This CDR3 has 15 amino acids. CDR3 DNA sequence: TGTGCCAGCAGCTTACTAGCGGGGGGGCCGAATGAGCAGTTCTTC. Translating gives CASSLLAGGPNEQFF.

The chain employs TRBV10-1 and TRBJ1-2, with unresolved D. The CDR3 is made up of 12 amino acids. The germline CDR1 and CDR2 sequences are WNHNN and SYGVQD (reference sequence). V shed 3 bases and J shed 6 bases, with 8 bases lying between them. CDR3 bases: TGCGCCAGCAGTGAATGCAGGCATGGCTACACCTTC. This encodes CASSECRHGYTF.

The rearrangement joins TRBV6-6 to TRBJ2-1; TRBD2 aligns across 9 bases. With 0 bases clipped from V and 4 bases from J, the junction kept 4 bases outside the gene matches. The germline V gene encodes CDR1 MNHNY and CDR2 SVGAGI (reference sequence). The CDR3 extends over 16 amino acids. CDR3 bases: TGTGCCAGCAGTTACTCGGCTAGCGGGAAATACAATGAGCAGTTCTTC. Translating it yields CASSYSASGKYNEQFF.

This chain uses TRBV7-3 with TRBJ2-1, with D hard to call. V lost 0 bases to trimming and J lost 3 bases, with 6 bases between them. This CDR3 is 14 amino acids long. Germline V CDR1 and CDR2: SGHTA, FQGTGA. CDR3 sequence: CASSLTGSYNEQFF. The CDR3 coding sequence is TGTGCCAGCAGCTTAACCGGTAGCTACAATGAGCAGTTCTTC.

V gene TRBV6-6 combines with J gene TRBJ2-2, with 7 positions matching TRBD2. The CDR3 contains 16 residues. V shed 2 bases, J shed 3 bases, and the junction held 6 bases outside the gene matches. Looked up from germline, CDR1 is MNHNY and CDR2 is SVGAGI (reference sequence). The DNA of the CDR3 is TGTGCCAGCAGTTACGGGCTTGGGGGGGACACCGGGGAGCTGTTTTTT. Amino acids: CASSYGLGGDTGELFF.

In DNA, the CDR3 is TGTGCCAGCAGCGTATATTCAGGGGGAACTAACTATGGCTACACCTTC. Protein sequence: CASSVYSGGTNYGYTF. The genes are TRBV9 and TRBJ1-2, with 7 bases matching TRBD1. Trimming took 1 base from V and 0 from J; bases not matched to a gene: 6. This CDR3 contains 16 residues. CDR1 is SGDLS and CDR2 is YYNGEE in the germline V gene.